Sequencing of this TCR beta chain was carried out in a study of control samples from healthy donors and cancer patients. Per the germline V gene, CDR1 is SGHAT and CDR2 is FQNNGV. This CDR3 spans 15 amino acids. The V gene end was trimmed by 1 base and the J gene end by 7 bases; junction bases not matched to a gene: 6. TCRdb keeps only in-frame clones here, not all; method: immunoSEQ multiplex PCR. Its clone listing holds approximately 190,000 clones. The V gene is TRBV11-2, the J gene TRBJ2-1; 8 bases fit TRBD2. The sample consisted of blood. This TCR came from a woman in her thirties in good health. The CDR3 here is CASSLVPGGQNEQFF. The CDR3, as DNA: TGTGCCAGCAGCTTAGTTCCGGGGGGGCAGAATGAGCAGTTCTTC.